Detailed here is one T cell receptor (beta chain). CDR1 is SGDLS and CDR2 is YYNGEE in the germline V gene. The V and J ends lost 4 bases and 4 bases, in that order; junction bases with no gene match: 8. The CDR3 is 16 amino acids. This sample stems from a study of blood T cell repertoires in COVID-19. Study overall: From the United States, Italy and Spain came samples of acute and convalescent COVID-19.

The table came from immunoSEQ multiplex PCR; TCRdb's copy has only in-frame clones and leaves some out. The sample has about 410,000 clones, about 89% seen once. The sequenced sample was peripheral blood. The V gene is TRBV9, the J gene TRBJ1-5, with TRBD1 matching 10 bases. This clonotype originated in a woman aged 40 to 55 with COVID-19, enrolled during active disease. CDR3 coding DNA: TGTGCCAGCAGCCCCGGAGGGACAGGGGAGAATCAGCCCCAGCATTTT. Amino acids: CASSPGGTGENQPQHF. Supplemented by reference TRBV9 and TRBJ1-5, the full variable domain reads DSGVTQTPKHLITATGQRVTLRCSPRSGDLSVYWYQQSLDQGLQFLIQYYNGEERAKGNILERFSAQQFPDLHSELNLSSLELGDSALYFCASSPGGTGENQPQHFGDGTRLSIL.